A single T cell receptor (beta chain) is shown here with its context. These data originate in a study of blood T cell repertoires in COVID-19. Study at large: The cDNA or gDNA used as material had been derived from T cells, B-cell-depleted T cells, or PBMCs.

Methods used by the authors: For nucleated cells, counts were estimated from reference gene primer amplification. This table comes from immunoSEQ multiplex PCR, and its TCRdb copy is limited to in-frame clones, with some not included. Clone size and V and J calls were adopted from that table, with D and trimming inferred from the DNA. The sample lists some 130,000 clones; 65% to 80% were seen once. Unmatched junction bases numbered 11, after V lost 6 bases and J lost 13 bases. CDR1 and CDR2 from the germline V gene are MDHEN and SYDVKM. The CDR3 runs to 14 residues. The J gene is TRBJ1-6, the V gene TRBV28; 8 nucleotides align to TRBD1. The TCR sequence derives from a man at least 80 years old with acute or convalescent COVID-19. Sequences were obtained from peripheral blood. This CDR3 reads CASSPQDREGPLHF. The CDR3 bases are TGTGCCAGCAGCCCTCAGGACAGGGAAGGTCCCCTCCACTTT.